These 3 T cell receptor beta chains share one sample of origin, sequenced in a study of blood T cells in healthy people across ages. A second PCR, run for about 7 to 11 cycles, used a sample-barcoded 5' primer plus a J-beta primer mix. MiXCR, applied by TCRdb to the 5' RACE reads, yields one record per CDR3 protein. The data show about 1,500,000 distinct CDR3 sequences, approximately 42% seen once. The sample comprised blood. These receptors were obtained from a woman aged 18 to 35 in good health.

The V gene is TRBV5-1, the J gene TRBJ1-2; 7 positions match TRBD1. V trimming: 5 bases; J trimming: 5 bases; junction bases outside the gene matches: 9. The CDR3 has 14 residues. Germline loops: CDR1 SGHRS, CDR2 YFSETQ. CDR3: CASSSGQTTYGYTF. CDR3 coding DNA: TGCGCCAGCAGTTCGGGACAGACGACGTATGGCTACACCTTC.

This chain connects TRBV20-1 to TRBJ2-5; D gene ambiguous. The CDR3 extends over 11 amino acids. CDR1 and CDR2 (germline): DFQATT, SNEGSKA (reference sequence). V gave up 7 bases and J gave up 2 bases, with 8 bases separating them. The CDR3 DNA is TGCAGTGTTCGGGCTCAAGAGACCCAGTACTTC. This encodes CSVRAQETQYF.

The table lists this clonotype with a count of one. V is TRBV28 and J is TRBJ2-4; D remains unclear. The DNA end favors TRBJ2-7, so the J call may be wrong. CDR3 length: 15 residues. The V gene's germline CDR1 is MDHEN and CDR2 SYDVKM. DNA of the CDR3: TGTGCCAGCAGTTTGGTCAGAAAATTTTCCTACGAGCAGTACTTC. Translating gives CASSLVRKFSYEQYF.